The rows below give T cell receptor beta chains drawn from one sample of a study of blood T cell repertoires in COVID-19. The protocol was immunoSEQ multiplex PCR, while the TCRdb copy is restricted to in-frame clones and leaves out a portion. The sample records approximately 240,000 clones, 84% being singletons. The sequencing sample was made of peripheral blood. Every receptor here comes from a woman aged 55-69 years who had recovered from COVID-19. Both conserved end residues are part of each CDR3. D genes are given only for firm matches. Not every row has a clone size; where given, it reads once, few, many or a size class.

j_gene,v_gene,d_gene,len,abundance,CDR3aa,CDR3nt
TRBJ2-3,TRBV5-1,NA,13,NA,CASSPDSTDTQYF,TGCGCCAGCAGCCCAGATAGCACAGATACGCAGTATTTT
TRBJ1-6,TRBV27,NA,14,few,CASSMGEVNSPLHF,TGTGCCAGCAGTATGGGGGAGGTGAATTCACCCCTCCACTTT
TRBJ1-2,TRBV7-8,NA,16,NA,CASSLAFLQNIYGYTF,TGTGCCAGCAGCTTAGCTTTCTTGCAGAATATATATGGCTACACCTTC
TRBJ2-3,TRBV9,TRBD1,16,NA,CASTQRGPPSTDTQYF,TGTGCCAGCACCCAAAGGGGGCCTCCTAGCACAGATACGCAGTATTTT
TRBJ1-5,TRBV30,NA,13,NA,CAWSLSERTAQHF,TGTGCCTGGAGCCTCTCCGAGAGGACAGCACAGCATTTT
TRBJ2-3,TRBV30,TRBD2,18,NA,CAWRSRLAGGPRTDTQYF,TGTGCCTGGAGGTCGAGACTAGCGGGGGGGCCCCGTACAGATACGCAGTATTTT
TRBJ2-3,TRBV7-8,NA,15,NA,CASSPGLLSTDTQYF,TGTGCCAGCAGCCCAGGACTTTTAAGCACAGATACGCAGTATTTT
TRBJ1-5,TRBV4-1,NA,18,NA,CASSQEGVGAVSNQPQHF,TGCGCCAGCAGCCAAGAAGGGGTGGGGGCGGTGAGCAATCAGCCCCAGCATTTT
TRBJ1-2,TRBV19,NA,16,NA,CASRQLSRTTNYGYTF,TGTGCCAGTAGGCAACTCTCAAGGACAACTAACTATGGCTACACCTTC
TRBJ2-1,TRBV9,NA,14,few,CASSVEQESDEQFF,TGTGCCAGCAGCGTAGAGCAAGAGAGCGATGAGCAGTTCTTC
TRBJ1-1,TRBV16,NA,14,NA,CASSQDWGQTEAFF,TGTGCCAGCAGCCAGGACTGGGGGCAAACTGAAGCTTTCTTT
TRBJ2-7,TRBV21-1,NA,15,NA,CASSNTQGLTYEQYF,TGTGCCAGCAGCAACACACAGGGCCTCACCTACGAGCAGTACTTC
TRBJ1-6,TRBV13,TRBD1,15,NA,CASSFQGVYNSPLHF,TGTGCCAGCAGCTTCCAGGGGGTGTATAATTCACCCCTCCACTTT
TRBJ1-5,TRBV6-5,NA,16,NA,CASSYSSAGLHQPQHF,TGTGCCAGCAGTTACTCGAGCGCAGGGCTGCATCAGCCCCAGCATTTT
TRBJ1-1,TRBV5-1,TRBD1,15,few,CASSSQGAKVTEAFF,TGCGCCAGCAGCTCACAGGGGGCTAAGGTCACTGAAGCTTTCTTT
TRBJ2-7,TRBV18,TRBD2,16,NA,CASSRLAGGSSYEQYF,TGTGCCAGCTCAAGACTAGCGGGGGGCTCTTCCTACGAGCAGTACTTC
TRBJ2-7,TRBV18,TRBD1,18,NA,CASSPTGDRGRESYEQYF,TGTGCCAGCTCACCTACCGGGGACAGGGGGCGCGAGTCCTACGAGCAGTACTTC
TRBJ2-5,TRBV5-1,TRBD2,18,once,CASSLGLTGTRLQETQYF,TGCGCCAGCAGCTTAGGTCTAACCGGGACTAGACTCCAAGAGACCCAGTACTTC
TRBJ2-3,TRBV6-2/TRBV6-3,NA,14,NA,CASSAKSYTDTQYF,TGTGCCAGCAGTGCCAAGAGCTACACAGATACGCAGTATTTT
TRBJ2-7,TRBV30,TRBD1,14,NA,CAWSGPNRGYEQYF,TGTGCCTGGAGTGGCCCCAACAGGGGCTACGAGCAGTACTTC
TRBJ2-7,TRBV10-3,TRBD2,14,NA,CAISPGTSGYEQYF,TGTGCCATCAGTCCCGGGACTAGCGGCTACGAGCAGTACTTC
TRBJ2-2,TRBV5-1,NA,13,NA,CASSQNDLGELFF,TGCGCCAGCAGCCAGAATGACTTGGGGGAGCTGTTTTTT
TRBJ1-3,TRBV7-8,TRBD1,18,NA,CASSLALGQGDSGNTIYF,TGTGCCAGCAGCTTAGCGTTAGGACAGGGTGACTCTGGAAACACCATATATTTT
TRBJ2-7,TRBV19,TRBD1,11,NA,CATRGQGEQYF,TGTGCCACCAGGGGACAGGGCGAGCAGTACTTC
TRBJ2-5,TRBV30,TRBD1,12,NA,CAKRDSQETQYF,TGTGCCAAACGGGACAGCCAAGAGACCCAGTACTTC
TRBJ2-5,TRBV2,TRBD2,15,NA,CASRGGLAFQETQYF,TGTGCCAGCAGGGGGGGACTAGCGTTCCAAGAGACCCAGTACTTC
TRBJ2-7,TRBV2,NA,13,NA,CASKWSGAYEQYF,TGTGCCAGCAAGTGGTCCGGAGCCTACGAGCAGTACTTC
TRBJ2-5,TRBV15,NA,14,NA,CATSRVRGTETQYF,TGTGCCACCAGCAGAGTTCGGGGGACAGAGACCCAGTACTTC
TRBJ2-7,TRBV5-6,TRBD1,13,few,CASSLWTGREQYF,TGTGCCAGCAGCTTGTGGACAGGGAGAGAGCAGTACTTC
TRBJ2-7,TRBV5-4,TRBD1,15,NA,CASSLGQGSSYEQYF,TGTGCCAGCAGCTTGGGACAGGGAAGCTCCTACGAGCAGTACTTC
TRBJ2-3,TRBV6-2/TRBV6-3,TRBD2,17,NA,CASSYGGGGAGTDTQYF,TGTGCCAGCAGTTACGGCGGCGGGGGGGCCGGCACAGATACGCAGTATTTT
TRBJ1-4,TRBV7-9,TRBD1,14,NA,CASSPGTGYEKLFF,TGTGCCAGCAGCCCCGGGACAGGGTATGAAAAACTGTTTTTT
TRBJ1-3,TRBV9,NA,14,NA,CASSVETGGNTIYF,TGTGCCAGCAGCGTAGAAACAGGCGGAAACACCATATATTTT
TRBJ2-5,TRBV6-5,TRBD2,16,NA,CASSYSALAGGRTQYF,TGTGCCAGCAGTTACTCCGCACTAGCGGGAGGTAGGACCCAGTACTTC
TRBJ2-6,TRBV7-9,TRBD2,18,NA,CASSGGLAGENGANVLTF,TGTGCCAGCAGCGGAGGACTAGCGGGGGAGAATGGGGCCAACGTCCTGACTTTC
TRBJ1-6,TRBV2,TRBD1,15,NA,CASSVDRGFNSPLHF,TGTGCCAGCAGTGTAGACAGGGGGTTTAATTCACCCCTCCACTTT
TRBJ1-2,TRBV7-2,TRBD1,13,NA,CASAGTGASGYTF,TGTGCCAGCGCCGGGACAGGGGCTTCGGGCTACACCTTC
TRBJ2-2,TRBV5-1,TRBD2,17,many,CASSPLAGGADTGELFF,TGCGCCAGCAGCCCGCTAGCGGGGGGCGCGGACACCGGGGAGCTGTTTTTT
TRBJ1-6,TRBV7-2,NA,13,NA,CASSLAPDSPLHF,TGTGCCAGCAGCTTAGCGCCAGATTCACCCCTCCACTTT
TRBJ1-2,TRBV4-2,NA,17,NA,CASSQVETNNLRYGYTF,TGTGCCAGCAGCCAAGTGGAGACCAACAACCTTCGATATGGCTACACCTTC
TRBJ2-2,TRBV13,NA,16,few,CASSLDYTSDTGELFF,TGTGCCAGCAGCTTAGATTATACCAGTGACACCGGGGAGCTGTTTTTT
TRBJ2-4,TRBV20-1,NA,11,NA,CSASEDKVRYF,TGCAGTGCTAGCGAGGATAAGGTTAGGTACTTC
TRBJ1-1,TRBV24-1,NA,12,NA,CANRRDGTEAFF,TGTGCCAACCGGCGGGACGGAACTGAAGCTTTCTTT
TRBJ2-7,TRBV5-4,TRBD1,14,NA,CASSSDRGYHEQYF,TGTGCCAGCAGCTCCGACAGGGGCTATCACGAGCAGTACTTC
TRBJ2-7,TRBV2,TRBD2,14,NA,CASSQIAGAYEQYF,TGTGCCAGCAGCCAGATTGCGGGGGCCTACGAGCAGTACTTC
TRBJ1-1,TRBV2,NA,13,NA,CASSADFLSEAFF,TGTGCCAGCAGTGCGGACTTTCTCTCTGAAGCTTTCTTT
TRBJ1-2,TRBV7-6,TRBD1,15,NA,CASSLVSGGVYGYTF,TGTGCCAGCAGCTTAGTTTCAGGGGGCGTCTATGGCTACACCTTC
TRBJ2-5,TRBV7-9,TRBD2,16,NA,CASSLALASGEETQYF,TGTGCCAGCAGCTTAGCGCTGGCTAGCGGGGAGGAGACCCAGTACTTC
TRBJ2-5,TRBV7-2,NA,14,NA,CASSFVEFQETQYF,TGTGCCAGCAGCTTTGTAGAATTTCAAGAGACCCAGTACTTC
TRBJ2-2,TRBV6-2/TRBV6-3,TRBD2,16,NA,CASSYTLAGSTGELFF,TGTGCCAGCAGTTACACGCTAGCGGGGTCCACCGGGGAGCTGTTTTTT
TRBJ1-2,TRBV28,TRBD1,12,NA,CASSFSGGGYTF,TGTGCCAGCAGTTTCTCAGGGGGGGGCTACACCTTC
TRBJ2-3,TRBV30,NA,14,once,CAWSVQGSTDTQYF,TGTGCCTGGAGTGTACAGGGAAGCACAGATACGCAGTATTTT
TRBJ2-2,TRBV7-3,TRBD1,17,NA,CASSPSGQGIYTGELFF,TGTGCCAGCAGTCCCTCGGGACAGGGGATATACACCGGGGAGCTGTTTTTT
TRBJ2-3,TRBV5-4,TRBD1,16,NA,CASSYPDRISTDTQYF,TGTGCCAGCAGCTACCCGGACAGGATTAGCACAGATACGCAGTATTTT
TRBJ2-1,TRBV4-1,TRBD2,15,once,CASSQGISGDNEQFF,TGCGCCAGCAGCCAAGGGATTAGCGGGGACAATGAGCAGTTCTTC
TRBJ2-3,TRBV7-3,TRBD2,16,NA,CASSVGLAGATDTQYF,TGTGCCAGCAGCGTGGGACTAGCGGGGGCCACAGATACGCAGTATTTT
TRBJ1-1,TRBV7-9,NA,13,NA,CASSARGWDEAFF,TGTGCCAGCAGCGCCCGGGGGTGGGACGAAGCTTTCTTT